This TCR beta chain was recovered during a study of shared clonotypes between healthy human individuals. Overall study findings and caveats: Lower generation probabilities were found for non-shared clonotypes than for those shared by all four donors.

Points on this clone: What it binds is not known.

Germline CDR1 is SQVTM and CDR2 is ANQGSEA. Trimming pared 0 bases from V and 5 bases from J, leaving 14 bases between. This CDR3 contains 15 residues. Tens of thousands of T cell genomes, or about 0.2 ug DNA, went into the sorted-subset replicate PCRs. Profiling relied on immunoSEQ multiplex PCR, and the TCRdb table lists in-frame clones only, not all of them. The sample records some 1,600,000 clones, roughly 98% being singletons. Specimen: naive CD4+ T cells sorted from blood. Documented subset: CD45RA+ positively selected. The clonotype originates from a man aged 30-40 years in good health. The chain joins TRBV29-1 to TRBJ2-1; maybe TRBD1 (6 bases). This CDR3 is CSVEDWSGVDNEQFF. CDR3 bases: TGCAGCGTTGAAGATTGGTCAGGGGTCGACAATGAGCAGTTCTTC.